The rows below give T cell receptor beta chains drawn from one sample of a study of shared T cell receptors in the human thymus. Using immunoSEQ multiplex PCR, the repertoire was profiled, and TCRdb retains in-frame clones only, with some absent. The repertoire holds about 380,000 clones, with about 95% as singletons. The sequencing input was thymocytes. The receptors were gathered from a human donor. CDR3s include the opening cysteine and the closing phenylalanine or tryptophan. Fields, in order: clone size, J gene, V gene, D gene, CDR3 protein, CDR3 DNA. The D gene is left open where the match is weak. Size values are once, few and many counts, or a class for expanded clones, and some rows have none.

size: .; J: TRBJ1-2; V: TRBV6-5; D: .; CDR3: CASSYDRGHGYTF; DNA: TGTGCCAGCAGTTACGATAGGGGCCATGGCTACACCTTC
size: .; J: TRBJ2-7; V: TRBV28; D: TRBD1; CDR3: CASSNIPRDRRSLREQYF; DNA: TGTGCCAGCAGTAACATCCCCCGGGACAGACGATCGTTGCGGGAGCAGTACTTC
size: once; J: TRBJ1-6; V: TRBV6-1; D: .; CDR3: CASSAGGPLHF; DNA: TGTGCCAGCAGTGCTGGCGGTCCCCTCCACTTT
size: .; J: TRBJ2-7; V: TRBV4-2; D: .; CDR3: CASSQLSGPLPYEQYF; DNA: TGTGCCAGCAGCCAACTTAGCGGACCCTTACCCTACGAGCAGTACTTC
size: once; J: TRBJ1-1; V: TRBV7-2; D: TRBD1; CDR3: CASSPQGTTNTEAFF; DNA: TGTGCCAGCAGCCCACAGGGGACCACAAACACTGAAGCTTTCTTT
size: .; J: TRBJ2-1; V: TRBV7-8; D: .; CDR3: CASSSPYNEQFF; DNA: TGTGCCAGCAGCTCCCCCTACAATGAGCAGTTCTTC
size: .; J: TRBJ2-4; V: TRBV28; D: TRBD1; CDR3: CASSKPVNTGTGGLGRNIQYF; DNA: TGTGCCAGCAGTAAACCTGTAAATACCGGGACAGGGGGTCTGGGGAGAAACATTCAGTACTTC
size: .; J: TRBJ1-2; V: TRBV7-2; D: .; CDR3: CASSPQWGGYTF; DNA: TGTGCCAGCAGCCCCCAGTGGGGTGGCTACACCTTC
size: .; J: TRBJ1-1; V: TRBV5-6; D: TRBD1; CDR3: CASSFLGTDEAFF; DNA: TGTGCCAGCAGCTTTTTGGGGACAGATGAAGCTTTCTTT
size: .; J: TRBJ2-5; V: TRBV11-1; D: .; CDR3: CASSSSLDETQYF; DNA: TGTGCCAGCAGCTCTAGTTTAGACGAGACCCAGTACTTC
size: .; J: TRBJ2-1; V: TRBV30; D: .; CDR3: CACPGGTPRMVEQFF; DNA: TGTGCCTGCCCAGGAGGGACTCCGAGGATGGTTGAGCAGTTCTTC